This T cell receptor beta chain was retrieved from a study of blood T cell repertoires in COVID-19. For the study at large: COVID-19 samples from acute and convalescent phases originated in the United States, Italy and Spain. PBMCs, B-cell-depleted T cells, or T cells were the source of the cDNA or gDNA that made up the material.

As processed by the authors: Counts of nucleated cells, estimated from reference gene primer amplification, were obtained. The method was immunoSEQ multiplex PCR; TCRdb's version includes in-frame clones alone and lacks a portion of them. V and J calls and clone size are those listed in that table; D and trimming were worked out from the DNA. The table includes 50,000 to 60,000 clones, approximately 91% detected once. There are 17 residues in the CDR3. V gave up 6 bases and J gave up 1 base; unmatched junction bases: 14. In germline, CDR1 is SGHRS, CDR2 YFSETQ. The sequenced material came from peripheral blood. The source of this sequence is a woman of 80 years or more with acute or convalescent COVID-19. The chain uses TRBV5-1 and TRBJ2-3; 7 nucleotides agree with TRBD2. CDR3 in DNA: TGCGCCAGCAAACCAAACATGGCTAGCGGCCGCACAGATACGCAGTATTTT. Amino acids: CASKPNMASGRTDTQYF. The full variable domain, with the rest looked up from reference TRBV5-1 and TRBJ2-3, is KAGVTQTPRYLIKTRGQQVTLSCSPISGHRSVSWYQQTPGQGLQFLFEYFSETQRNKGNFPGRFSGRQFSNSRSEMNVSTLELGDSALYLCASKPNMASGRTDTQYFGPGTRLTVL.